The present entry profiles one T cell receptor beta chain with its context. Its target is not known. These data belong to a study of cytomegalovirus exposure and HLA in healthy donors. Measured with immunoSEQ multiplex PCR; TCRdb has only the in-frame clones, and not every one. In the table there are more than 80,000 clones, approximately 96% of which are singletons. Study-wide points: Generally TCR sequences proved uncommon, though certain public TCRs appeared in numerous donors. Specificity for CMV antigens was confirmed in vitro for a few of the CMV-associated chains.

Germline-derived CDR1 and CDR2 are SGHDN and FVKESK. The CDR3 loop spans 15 amino acids. J gave up 12 bases and V 2 bases, and 10 bases lay outside the gene matches. The TCR sequence derives from a woman younger than 35 in good health and CMV-seronegative. Sequencing was carried out using PBMCs. The rearrangement uses TRBV14 and TRBJ2-1; 10 bases match TRBD2. The CDR3: CASSQQGLAAHPQFF. The CDR3 coding sequence is TGTGCCAGCAGCCAACAAGGACTAGCGGCGCACCCGCAGTTCTTC.